These 21 T cell receptor beta chains were sequenced from one sample in a study of T cell responses to AZD1222 COVID-19 vaccine. Profiling relied on immunoSEQ multiplex PCR, and the TCRdb table lists in-frame clones only, not all of them. The sample has 150,000 to 200,000 clones; 90% to 95% are singletons. This specimen was peripheral blood, taken 28 days after the second AZD1222 dose. These receptors were collected from an adult who received the AZD1222 COVID-19 vaccine.

This clone was seen once. This sequence joins TRBV2 and TRBJ2-7; 8 bases agree with TRBD1. CDR1 is SNHLY and CDR2 is FYNNEI in the germline V gene. With V trimmed by 4 bases and J by 3 bases, 8 bases remained unmatched. This CDR3 has 15 residues. The CDR3 DNA reads TGTGCCAGCAGTGGGACCGGGACAGGTTACTACGAGCAGTACTTC. Translated: CASSGTGTGYYEQYF.

The chain combines TRBV14 with TRBJ2-1; D assignment may be TRBD1 or TRBD2 (5 bases each). The CDR3 has 15 residues. CDR1 and CDR2 from the germline V gene are SGHDN and FVKESK. V was trimmed by 3 bases and J by 2 bases, leaving 11 bases between them. The CDR3 here is CASSHPRDPYNEQFF. The DNA for the CDR3 is TGTGCCAGCAGCCACCCCAGGGACCCCTACAATGAGCAGTTCTTC.

V gene TRBV28 combines with J gene TRBJ2-7, with TRBD1 identical over 9 bases. Germline V gene lookup returns CDR1 MDHEN and CDR2 SYDVKM. J was trimmed by 4 bases and V by 5 bases; bases with no gene match: 6. The CDR3 is 14 residues long. This CDR3 is CASSETGGAYEQYF. For the CDR3, the DNA is TGTGCCAGCAGTGAGACAGGGGGGGCTTACGAGCAGTACTTC.

The chain combines TRBV19 with TRBJ2-3; 7 positions agree with TRBD2. Germline CDR1 is LNHDA and CDR2 is SQIVND (reference sequence). Trimming at V came to 1 base and at J to 2 bases, leaving 6 bases not matched to a gene. The CDR3 has 16 residues. The CDR3: CASSIGGRPNTDTQYF. The CDR3 nucleotides read TGTGCCAGTAGTATAGGCGGGAGACCCAACACAGATACGCAGTATTTT. The variable domain in full, completed from reference TRBV19 and TRBJ2-3, reads DGGITQSPKYLFRKEGQNVTLSCEQNLNHDAMYWYRQDPGQGLRLIYYSQIVNDFQKGDIAEGYSVSREKKESFPLTVTSAQKNPTAFYLCASSIGGRPNTDTQYFGPGTRLTVL.

J is TRBJ2-4 and V is TRBV18; TRBD1 or TRBD2 may be the D gene (5 bases each). The V gene's germline CDR1 is KGHSH and CDR2 LQKENI. The CDR3 sequence is 16 residues long. V lost 5 bases and J 0 bases, leaving 14 bases between the germline ends. CDR3 nucleotide sequence: TGTGCCAGCTCATCGAGTCCCGGGACAGCCAAAAACATTCAGTACTTC. Encoded protein: CASSSSPGTAKNIQYF.

The chain couples TRBV29-1 to TRBJ2-7; unclear D gene. CDR1 is SQVTM, CDR2 ANQGSEA, per germline. The CDR3 runs 11 residues. The ends were cut back, 5 bases at V and 1 base at J, with 6 bases in the middle. Written as DNA, the CDR3 is TGCAGCGTTTATTCTTCCTACGAGCAGTACTTC. This gives the protein CSVYSSYEQYF.

The genes are TRBV2 and TRBJ2-5, with D perhaps assigned TRBD1 or TRBD2 (5 bases each). The CDR3 has 15 amino acids. The germline gives CDR1 SNHLY, CDR2 FYNNEI. V lost 9 bases to trimming and J lost 1 base, with 18 bases between them. CDR3 sequence (DNA): TGTGCCAGTCAGGCCCTACGAGGGGCCCAAGAGACCCAGTACTTC. Translation: CASQALRGAQETQYF.

V usage is TRBV6-5 and J usage is TRBJ1-1; D call uncertain. CDR1 and CDR2 from the germline V gene are MNHEY and SVGAGI. V gave up 2 bases and J gave up 1 base, with 14 bases separating them. CDR3 length equals 16 residues. CDR3 sequence: CASSYGSNGRNTEAFF. The CDR3 nucleotides are TGTGCCAGCAGTTACGGGTCCAACGGGAGGAACACTGAAGCTTTCTTT.

This sequence joins TRBV10-3 and TRBJ1-2; TRBD1 aligns across 12 bases. The CDR3 has 14 residues. In germline, CDR1 is ENHRY, CDR2 SYGVKD. V shed 5 bases, J shed 5 bases, and the junction held 3 bases outside the gene matches. The CDR3 DNA follows: TGTGCCATCAGTCAGGGACAGGGGGCTTATGGCTACACCTTC. Protein sequence: CAISQGQGAYGYTF.

The chain recombines TRBV12-3 or TRBV12-4 with TRBJ2-5; D may be TRBD1 or TRBD2 (5 bases each). V was pared by 2 bases and J by 7 bases, with 11 bases between. CDR3 length: 13 amino acids. The CDR3 is CASSLLGVGTQYF. In nucleotides, the CDR3 is TGTGCCAGCAGTTTATTGGGGGTTGGGACCCAGTACTTC.

This clone was counted between two and nine times. The chain joins TRBV4-2 to TRBJ1-4; D might be TRBD1 (5 bases). Trimming took off 4 bases at V and 0 bases at J, with 12 bases between the two ends. The CDR3 is made up of 16 amino acids. CDR1 and CDR2 from the germline V gene are LGHNA and YNFKEQ. This chain's CDR3 is CASSLVGGATNEKLFF. The CDR3 bases are TGTGCCAGCAGCCTTGTCGGGGGGGCAACTAATGAAAAACTGTTTTTT.

This clone was observed a single time. The rearrangement links TRBV6-5 to TRBJ1-1; D ambiguous. The CDR3 is 13 residues long. V gave up 11 bases and J gave up 0 bases, with 13 bases separating them. Germline-derived CDR1 and CDR2 are MNHEY and SVGAGI. The CDR3 here is CAGASQMNTEAFF. CDR3 DNA sequence: TGTGCCGGAGCTTCTCAGATGAACACTGAAGCTTTCTTT.

This clone was seen a single time. The chain is built from TRBV7-3 and TRBJ2-3; 8 bases are a match to TRBD1. Germline CDR1 is SGHTA and CDR2 is FQGTGA. V shed 1 base, J shed 2 bases, and the junction held 5 bases outside the gene matches. The CDR3 runs to 16 residues. CDR3 in amino acids: CASSLRGTGLTDTQYF. The CDR3 region has the DNA TGTGCCAGCAGCTTAAGGGGGACAGGACTCACAGATACGCAGTATTTT.

The rearrangement joins TRBV24-1 to TRBJ1-1, with 9 nucleotides matching TRBD1. The trim removed 4 bases at V and 5 bases at J, leaving 7 bases unmatched. Germline V gene lookup returns CDR1 KGHDR and CDR2 SFDVKD. The CDR3 has 15 residues. The DNA for the CDR3 is TGTGCCACCAGTGAAACGGGACAGGGTAAGACTGAAGCTTTCTTT. Translating gives CATSETGQGKTEAFF.

This clone has a single count. The chain joins TRBV11-2 to TRBJ1-6, with 8 bases identical to TRBD1. V was clipped by 1 base and J by 3 bases; unmatched bases: 2. In germline, CDR1 is SGHAT, CDR2 FQNNGV. There are 16 residues in the CDR3. The CDR3 sequence is CASSLGRGLYNSPLHF. CDR3 nucleotide sequence: TGTGCCAGCAGCTTAGGCAGGGGGCTCTATAATTCACCCCTCCACTTT.

V is TRBV7-3 and J is TRBJ2-2, with 7 bases lining up with TRBD2. From germline, CDR1 is SGHTA and CDR2 FQGTGA. This CDR3 has 16 residues. The junction had 9 bases not matched to a gene; V was cut back by 2 bases and J by 6 bases. The CDR3 loop reads CASSLRVGGPPGELFF. Here the CDR3 DNA reads TGTGCCAGCAGCTTACGAGTGGGAGGGCCCCCCGGGGAGCTGTTTTTT.

The rearrangement uses TRBV5-1 and TRBJ2-5; no reliable D call. With 2 bases removed from V and 3 bases from J, the gap between germline ends came to 8 bases. The CDR3 sequence is 13 residues long. CDR1 and CDR2 (germline): SGHRS, YFSETQ. CDR3 protein: CASSFGTKETQYF. CDR3 nucleotide sequence: TGCGCCAGCAGCTTTGGCACTAAAGAGACCCAGTACTTC.

This clone was recorded once. The gene calls are TRBV5-1 and TRBJ1-1; unclear D gene. The CDR3 has 13 amino acids. In germline, CDR1 is SGHRS, CDR2 YFSETQ. V lost 4 bases to trimming and J lost 3 bases, with 10 bases between them. This CDR3 is CASSLDTHTEAFF. The CDR3 nucleotides read TGCGCCAGCAGCCTCGACACCCACACTGAAGCTTTCTTT.

This chain connects TRBV4-3 to TRBJ2-6; D is ambiguous. Looked up from germline, CDR1 is LGHNA and CDR2 is YSLEER. The V gene lost 1 base and the J gene lost 0 bases, with 7 bases spanning the gap. This CDR3 contains 16 residues. The chain's CDR3 is CASSQGQTSGANVLTF. CDR3 DNA sequence: TGCGCCAGCAGCCAAGGACAAACCTCTGGGGCCAACGTCCTGACTTTC.

The chain is built from TRBV29-1 and TRBJ2-2; perhaps TRBD1 as D (7 bases). The germline V and J ends were trimmed by 6 bases and 5 bases, with 25 bases remaining between them. Germline V gives CDR1 SQVTM, CDR2 ANQGSEA. This CDR3 has 17 residues. The CDR3 DNA reads TGCAGCGTGCACCACAGGGGAGCCGGGGGTGGTACCGGGGAGCTGTTTTTT. Its translation is CSVHHRGAGGGTGELFF.

The count of this clone is one. V is TRBV28 and J is TRBJ1-1; TRBD1 matches 10 bases. The CDR3 runs to 15 residues. Germline V gives CDR1 MDHEN, CDR2 SYDVKM. V lost 5 bases, J lost 3 bases, and 6 bases stayed unmatched. CDR3 residues: CASSRQGAFYTEAFF. CDR3 coding DNA: TGTGCCAGCAGTCGACAGGGGGCTTTCTACACTGAAGCTTTCTTT.